The 10 T cell receptor beta chains presented below share a single source sample, sequenced in a study of T cell responses to AZD1222 COVID-19 vaccine. Sequencing was performed with immunoSEQ multiplex PCR; in TCRdb, only in-frame clones are kept and a portion is missing. This sample has around 84,000 clones, with 70% to 90% found just once. Here the sequenced sample was peripheral blood, taken 28 days after the second AZD1222 dose. Receptor source: an adult who received the AZD1222 COVID-19 vaccine.

V gene TRBV11-3 combines with J gene TRBJ2-1; D gene ambiguous. Germline V gene sequence: CDR1 SGHNT, CDR2 YENEEA. The CDR3 is 13 residues long. V gave up 2 bases and J gave up 13 bases, with 15 bases separating them. CDR3 DNA: TGTGCCAGCAGCTTAAGTTCCCTAAACCTTCAGTTCTTC. Protein sequence: CASSLSSLNLQFF.

This chain joins TRBV7-2 and TRBJ1-2; 8 nucleotides match TRBD1. The V and J ends lost 7 bases and 8 bases, in that order; junction bases with no gene match: 6. This CDR3 spans 12 amino acids. Germline V gene sequence: CDR1 SGHTA, CDR2 FQGNSA. The DNA for the CDR3 is TGTGCCAGCACCGGGACAGGAAGCGGCTACACCTTC. Its translation is CASTGTGSGYTF.

This chain connects TRBV19 to TRBJ1-6; 7 nucleotides agree with TRBD1. Germline V gives CDR1 LNHDA, CDR2 SQIVND (reference sequence). This CDR3 contains 16 residues. Trimming cost V 6 bases and J 5 bases; bases outside gene matches: 10. The CDR3 DNA follows: TGTGCCAGTAGGACCGAGGCAGGGGGGAATAATTCACCCCTCCACTTT. As protein: CASRTEAGGNNSPLHF.

The chain links TRBV5-4 to TRBJ1-2; D is unclear. Trimming cost V 1 base and J 1 base, with 11 bases left between them. Germline V gives CDR1 SGHNT, CDR2 YYREEE (reference sequence). This CDR3 contains 15 residues. This CDR3 reads CASSLRSGGNYGYTF. The CDR3 DNA reads as TGTGCCAGCAGCTTGAGGAGTGGTGGTAACTATGGCTACACCTTC.

V gene TRBV6-5 combines with J gene TRBJ2-7; D not certain. The CDR3 extends over 12 amino acids. Germline V CDR1 and CDR2: MNHEY, SVGAGI. V lost 4 bases, J lost 1 base, and 5 bases lay in between. DNA for the CDR3: TGTGCCAGCAGTTCGGGTTCCTACGAGCAGTACTTC. It encodes CASSSGSYEQYF.

The genes are TRBV9 and TRBJ1-1, with 7 bases identical to TRBD1. Germline values: CDR1 SGDLS, CDR2 YYNGEE. Trimming at V came to 3 bases and at J to 5 bases, leaving 7 bases not matched to a gene. CDR3 length equals 14 residues. This CDR3 reads CASSALTGATEAFF. CDR3 nucleotides: TGTGCCAGCAGCGCCCTAACAGGGGCGACTGAAGCTTTCTTT.

The chain combines TRBV6-4 with TRBJ1-2; TRBD1 matches 10 bases. CDR3 length: 14 residues. V shed 4 bases and J 6 bases; nucleotides not matched to a gene: 5. From germline, CDR1 is MRHNA and CDR2 SNTAGT. This CDR3 reads CASSATGQGHGYTF. In DNA, the CDR3 is TGTGCCAGCAGTGCAACGGGACAGGGGCATGGCTACACCTTC.

This clone was seen a handful of times. V is TRBV12-3 or TRBV12-4 and J is TRBJ2-7, with D unresolved. The V end lost 6 bases, the J end lost 5 bases, and 11 bases lay between the germline ends. CDR3 length: 12 residues. Here the CDR3 reads CASSPSQNEQYF. The DNA of the CDR3 is TGTGCCAGCAGCCCTTCCCAAAACGAGCAGTACTTC.

This clone was counted once. The V gene is TRBV29-1, the J gene TRBJ1-1; maybe TRBD1 (5 bases). Looked up from germline, CDR1 is SQVTM and CDR2 is ANQGSEA. The length of the CDR3 is 13 residues. Deletions cut 0 bases from V and 4 bases from J, with 9 bases between. The CDR3 loop reads CSVEESGGTEAFF. CDR3 DNA: TGCAGCGTTGAAGAATCGGGGGGCACTGAAGCTTTCTTT.

This clone was counted only a few times. The chain couples TRBV7-6 to TRBJ1-1, with D unresolved. CDR1 is SGHVS, CDR2 FNYEAQ, per germline. V lost 2 bases, J lost 1 base, and 11 bases lay in between. This CDR3 spans 15 amino acids. CDR3 DNA sequence: TGTGCCAGCAGCTTAATCGCCCGCGAGAACACTGAAGCTTTCTTT. It specifies CASSLIARENTEAFF.